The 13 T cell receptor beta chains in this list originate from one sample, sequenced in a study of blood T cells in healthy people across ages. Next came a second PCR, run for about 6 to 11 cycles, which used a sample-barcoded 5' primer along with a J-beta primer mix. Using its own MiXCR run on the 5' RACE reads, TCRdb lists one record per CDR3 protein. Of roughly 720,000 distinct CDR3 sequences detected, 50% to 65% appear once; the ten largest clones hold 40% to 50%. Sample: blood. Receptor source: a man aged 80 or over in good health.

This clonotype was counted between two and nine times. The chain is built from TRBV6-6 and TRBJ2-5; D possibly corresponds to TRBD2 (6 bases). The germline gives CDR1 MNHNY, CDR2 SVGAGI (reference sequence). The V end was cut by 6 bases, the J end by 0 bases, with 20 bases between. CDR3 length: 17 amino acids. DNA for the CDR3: TGTGCCAGCAGCCTTTGGGGCGGCGGGATGTACCAAGAGACCCAGTACTTC. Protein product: CASSLWGGGMYQETQYF.

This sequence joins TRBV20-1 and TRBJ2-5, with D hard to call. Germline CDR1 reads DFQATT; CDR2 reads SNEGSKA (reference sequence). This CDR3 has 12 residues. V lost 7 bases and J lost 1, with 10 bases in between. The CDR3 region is CSGVGLQETQYF. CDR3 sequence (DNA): TGCAGTGGAGTAGGCCTCCAAGAGACCCAGTACTTC.

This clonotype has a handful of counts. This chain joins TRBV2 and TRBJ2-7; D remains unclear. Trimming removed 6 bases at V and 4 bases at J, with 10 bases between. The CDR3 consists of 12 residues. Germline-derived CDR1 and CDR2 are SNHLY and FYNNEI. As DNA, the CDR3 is TGTGCCAGCAGCCTAAGGGATTACGAGCAGTACTTC. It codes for CASSLRDYEQYF. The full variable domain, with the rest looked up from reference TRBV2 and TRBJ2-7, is EPEVTQTPSHQVTQMGQEVILRCVPISNHLYFYWYRQILGQKVEFLVSFYNNEISEKSEIFDDQFSVERPDGSNFTLKIRSTKLEDSAMYFCASSLRDYEQYFGPGTRLTVT.

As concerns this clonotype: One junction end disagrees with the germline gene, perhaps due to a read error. The CDR3 sequence is CAGSYYQGANYGYTF. The CDR3 nucleotides read TGTGCCGGCAGTTACTATCAGGGTGCTAACTATGGCTACACCTTC. J is TRBJ1-2 and V is TRBV6-5; D is perhaps TRBD1 (5 bases). CDR1 MNHEY and CDR2 SVGAGI come from the germline V gene. CDR3 length: 15 amino acids.

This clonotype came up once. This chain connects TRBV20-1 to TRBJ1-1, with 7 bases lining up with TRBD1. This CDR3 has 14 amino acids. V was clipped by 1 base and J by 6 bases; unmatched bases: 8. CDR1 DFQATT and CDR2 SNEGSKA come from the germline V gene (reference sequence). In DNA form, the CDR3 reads TGCAGTGCTAGAGGTGAACGAGGGGGCTCTGAAGCTTTCTTT. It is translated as CSARGERGGSEAFF.

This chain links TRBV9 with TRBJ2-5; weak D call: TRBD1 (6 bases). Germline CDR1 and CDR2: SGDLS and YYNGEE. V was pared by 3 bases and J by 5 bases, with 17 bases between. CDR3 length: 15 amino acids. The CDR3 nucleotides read TGTGCCAGCAGCGCCCGAACAGGGTTAGGGGAGACCCAGTACTTC. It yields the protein CASSARTGLGETQYF.

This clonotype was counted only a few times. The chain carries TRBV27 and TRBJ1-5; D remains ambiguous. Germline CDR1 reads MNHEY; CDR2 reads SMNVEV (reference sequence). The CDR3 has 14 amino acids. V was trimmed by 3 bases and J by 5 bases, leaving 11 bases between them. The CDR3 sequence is CASSFSVGDQPQHF. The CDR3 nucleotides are TGTGCCAGCAGTTTTTCAGTGGGTGATCAGCCCCAGCATTTT.

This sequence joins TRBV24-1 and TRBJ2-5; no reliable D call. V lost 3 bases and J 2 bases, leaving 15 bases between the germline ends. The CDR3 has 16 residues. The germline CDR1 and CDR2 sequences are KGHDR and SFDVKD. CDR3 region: CATSDPALIPQETQYF. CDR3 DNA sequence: TGTGCCACCAGTGATCCTGCACTGATCCCTCAAGAGACCCAGTACTTC.

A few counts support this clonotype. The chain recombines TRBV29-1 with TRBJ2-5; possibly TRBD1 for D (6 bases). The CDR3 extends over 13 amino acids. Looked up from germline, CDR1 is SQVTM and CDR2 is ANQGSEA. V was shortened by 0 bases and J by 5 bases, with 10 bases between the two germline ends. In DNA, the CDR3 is TGCAGCGTTGAAGAGGGGGCCTTGGAGACCCAGTACTTC. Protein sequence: CSVEEGALETQYF.

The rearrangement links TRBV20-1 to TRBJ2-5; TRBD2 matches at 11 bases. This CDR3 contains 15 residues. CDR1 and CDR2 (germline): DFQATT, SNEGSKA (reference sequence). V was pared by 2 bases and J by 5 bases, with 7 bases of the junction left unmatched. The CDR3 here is CSARPVSGRGETQYF. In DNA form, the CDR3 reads TGCAGTGCTAGACCGGTTAGCGGGAGGGGGGAGACCCAGTACTTC.

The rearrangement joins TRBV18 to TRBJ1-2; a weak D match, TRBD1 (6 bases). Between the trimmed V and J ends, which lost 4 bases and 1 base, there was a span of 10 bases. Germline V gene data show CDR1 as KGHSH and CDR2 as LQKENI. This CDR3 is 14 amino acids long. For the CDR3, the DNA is TGTGCCAGCTCACAGACAGGCTATAACTATGGCTACACCTTC. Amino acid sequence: CASSQTGYNYGYTF.

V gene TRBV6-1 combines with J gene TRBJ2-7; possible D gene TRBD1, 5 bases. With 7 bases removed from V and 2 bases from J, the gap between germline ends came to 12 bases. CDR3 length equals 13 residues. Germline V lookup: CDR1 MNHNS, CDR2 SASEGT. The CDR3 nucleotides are TGTGCCAGCATCAGACAGCCACCCTACGAGCAGTACTTC. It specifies CASIRQPPYEQYF.

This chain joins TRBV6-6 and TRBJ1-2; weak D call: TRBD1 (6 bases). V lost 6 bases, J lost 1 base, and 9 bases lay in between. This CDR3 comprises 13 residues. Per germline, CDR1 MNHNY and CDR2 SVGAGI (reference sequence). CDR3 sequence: CASRTGYNYGYTF. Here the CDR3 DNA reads TGTGCCAGCAGGACAGGATATAACTATGGCTACACCTTC.